What follows is one T cell receptor beta chain and its context. Method: immunoSEQ multiplex PCR; TCRdb's copy keeps in-frame clones and lacks some. The sample consists of about 58,000 clones, roughly nine tenths of them appearing once. The data originate from a study of identifying expanded T cells in peripheral blood. Trimming cost V 3 bases and J 9 bases, with 18 bases left between them. The CDR3 loop spans 15 amino acids. Looked up from germline, CDR1 is LGHNA and CDR2 is YSLEER. The chain is built from TRBV4-3 and TRBJ2-1, with D perhaps being TRBD1 or TRBD2 (5 bases each). This clonotype was sampled from a person aged 18 to 70 in good health. Sequencing was done on a sample of blood. Here the CDR3 reads CASSQDLGDRGEQFF. As DNA, the CDR3 is TGCGCCAGCAGCCAGGACCTGGGGGATCGCGGTGAGCAGTTCTTC.